The source of this TCR beta chain is a study of blood T cells in healthy people across ages. The CDR3 spans 14 residues. Germline-derived CDR1 and CDR2 are SGHRS and YFSETQ. Deletions cut 3 bases from V and 6 bases from J, with 14 bases between. A J-beta primer mix and a sample-barcoded 5' primer were used in a second PCR of about 7 to 12 cycles. TCRdb recomputed calls from the 5' RACE reads with MiXCR, one row per CDR3 protein. The sample holds about 1.7 million distinct CDR3 sequences, approximately 30% seen once. What was sequenced was blood. The chain recombines TRBV5-1 with TRBJ2-3; D possibly matches TRBD1 or TRBD2 (5 bases each). The source of this sequence is a woman in her 30s in good health. As DNA, the CDR3 is TGCGCCAGCAGCTCCGGGACCACCGGGGATACGCAGTATTTT. Protein sequence: CASSSGTTGDTQYF. The complete variable domain, with remaining parts taken from reference TRBV5-1 and TRBJ2-3, reads KAGVTQTPRYLIKTRGQQVTLSCSPISGHRSVSWYQQTPGQGLQFLFEYFSETQRNKGNFPGRFSGRQFSNSRSEMNVSTLELGDSALYLCASSSGTTGDTQYFGPGTRLTVL.